Sequencing of this T cell receptor (beta chain) was carried out in a study of blood T cells in healthy people across ages. Background on the study: About one barcoded beta molecule was captured per two T cells (by template switching).

The study's findings and limits: Greater diversity and more naive CD4+ cells were seen in long-lived donors than in aged donors. A roughly linear fall in TCR beta diversity per million T cells was seen with increasing age.

A note on this clonotype: As yet, its antigen is unknown.

Through a sample-barcoded 5' primer and a J-beta primer mix, a second PCR was run for roughly 7 to 11 cycles. Every cDNA molecule bore a tag from a template-switch adaptor containing 12 random nucleotides. Each CDR3 protein gets one entry after TCRdb re-called the 5' RACE reads with MiXCR. The sample holds about 1.1 million distinct CDR3 sequences, approximately 38% seen once. Sequencing input: blood. This clonotype originated in a man aged 18-30 years in good health.

CDR3 DNA: TGTGCCACAAAGGCCGCGGGGGCCTACACTGAAGCTTTCTTT. Translated, it gives CATKAAGAYTEAFF. The chain combines TRBV27 with TRBJ1-1; weak D call: TRBD1 (6 bases). V was trimmed by 10 bases and J by 3 bases, leaving 18 bases between them. The CDR3 loop spans 14 amino acids. CDR1 is MNHEY and CDR2 is SMNVEV in the germline V gene (reference sequence).